The source of this T cell receptor (beta chain) is a study of control samples from healthy donors and cancer patients. This table comes from immunoSEQ multiplex PCR, and its TCRdb copy is limited to in-frame clones, with some not included. The data contain some 190,000 clones, about 89% of them singletons. CDR1 is MNHEY and CDR2 is SVGAGI in the germline V gene. This CDR3 comprises 15 residues. V lost 4 bases to trimming and J lost 3 bases, with 15 bases between them. Sequencing input: blood. The receptor was isolated from a man aged 30-40 years in good health. The chain combines TRBV6-5 with TRBJ1-1; the D is unclear. The CDR3 coding sequence is TGTGCCAGCAGTTCGCGCGAGGTCGGGGACACTGAAGCTTTCTTT. This translates into CASSSREVGDTEAFF.